These 7 T cell receptor beta chains originate from one sample sequenced in a study of cytomegalovirus exposure and HLA in healthy donors. PCR amplification relied on 60 Vbeta primers (plus 13 Jbeta primers). Repertoires were generated with immunoSEQ multiplex PCR, while TCRdb's copy carries only in-frame clones and drops some. The table records some 150,000 clones, over 65% of them present only once. The material sequenced was PBMCs. All receptors derive from a man aged 35 to 55 in good health and CMV-seropositive.

The rearrangement uses TRBV15 and TRBJ2-2, with a tentative D call TRBD1 (6 bases). There are 16 residues in the CDR3. The V gene lost 5 bases and the J gene lost 5 bases, with 18 bases spanning the gap. CDR1 LNHNV and CDR2 YYDKDF come from the germline V gene (reference sequence). As DNA, the CDR3 is TGTGCCACCAGCGGGGGCCTGCGTGGGCAAACCGGGGAGCTGTTTTTT. Protein sequence: CATSGGLRGQTGELFF.

Only one count was recorded for this clone. This chain uses TRBV7-2 with TRBJ2-5, with a weak D call TRBD2 (6 bases). The CDR3 spans 16 residues. Trimming pared 5 bases from V and 4 bases from J, leaving 20 bases between. Germline assignment: CDR1 SGHTA and CDR2 FQGNSA. This CDR3 reads CASSPPPGDPGETQYF. The CDR3 DNA reads TGTGCCAGCAGCCCCCCCCCGGGAGATCCTGGAGAGACCCAGTACTTC. Drawing the rest from reference TRBV7-2 and TRBJ2-5, the complete variable domain is GAGVSQSPSNKVTEKGKDVELRCDPISGHTALYWYRQSLGQGLEFLIYFQGNSAPDKSGLPSDRFSAERTGGSVSTLTIQRTQQEDSAVYLCASSPPPGDPGETQYFGPGTRLLVL.

V and J are TRBV11-3 and TRBJ2-5, with a weak D call TRBD2 (6 bases). The CDR3 runs to 15 residues. The germline V and J ends were trimmed by 4 bases and 2 bases, with 14 bases remaining between them. Germline-derived CDR1 and CDR2 are SGHNT and YENEEA. CDR3 region: CASSSGLTLQETQYF. The CDR3 nucleotides are TGTGCCAGCAGCTCGGGACTTACATTACAAGAGACCCAGTACTTC.

This clone has just one count. This chain uses TRBV7-6 with TRBJ2-5, with 11 bases aligning to TRBD2. In germline, CDR1 is SGHVS, CDR2 FNYEAQ. The CDR3 sequence is 19 residues long. V trimming: 1 base; J trimming: 1 base; junction bases outside the gene matches: 11. CDR3 nucleotide sequence: TGTGCCAGCAGCTTAGTTCTTAGCGGGAGGGCCAGTCCCCAAGAGACCCAGTACTTC. Translating gives CASSLVLSGRASPQETQYF.

The chain combines TRBV10-3 with TRBJ1-2, with 10 bases that match TRBD1. The CDR3 spans 18 residues. With V trimmed by 2 bases and J by 4 bases, 13 bases remained unmatched. Germline assignment: CDR1 ENHRY and CDR2 SYGVKD. The CDR3 DNA follows: TGTGCCATCAGTGAGACCCGGGACAGGGGTCCCTCAGGCTATGGCTACACCTTC. It specifies CAISETRDRGPSGYGYTF.

V gene TRBV18 combines with J gene TRBJ2-6; TRBD1 aligns across 7 bases. In germline, CDR1 is KGHSH, CDR2 LQKENI. The CDR3 spans 16 residues. The V and J ends lost 2 bases and 4 bases, in that order; junction bases with no gene match: 5. This chain's CDR3 is CASSPRQGAGANVLTF. As DNA, the CDR3 is TGTGCCAGCTCACCAAGACAGGGCGCAGGGGCCAACGTCCTGACTTTC.

The genes are TRBV7-9 and TRBJ2-3, with D possibly TRBD1 on 6 matching bases. Per germline, CDR1 SEHNR and CDR2 FQNEAQ (reference sequence). The CDR3 has 14 residues. V gave up 3 bases and J gave up 6 bases, with 13 bases separating them. The CDR3 region has the DNA TGTGCCAGCAGCTTCTCAGGGGCAGGGGATACGCAGTATTTT. This encodes CASSFSGAGDTQYF.